This T cell receptor beta chain was obtained from a study of T cell responses to AZD1222 COVID-19 vaccine. In regard to this clone: No antigen is known for it.

Study findings and constraints: Mapped onto spike, vaccine-associated CD4 TCRs spanned it and were dominant at 160-218 and 743-854.

Sequencing was performed with immunoSEQ multiplex PCR; in TCRdb, only in-frame clones are kept and a portion is missing. The sample contains some 120,000 clones, approximately 84% of which appear only once. Trimming shortened V by 5 bases and J by 4 bases, and 16 bases separated the two germline ends. Germline CDR1 SGHRS, CDR2 YFSETQ. This CDR3 is built from 15 residues. V gene TRBV5-1 combines with J gene TRBJ1-5; the D gene is possibly TRBD1 (5 bases). Source: peripheral blood, taken on day 0 of AZD1222 vaccination. This receptor was taken from an adult in good health. The CDR3 reads CASSSGGESNQPQHF. The CDR3 nucleotides are TGCGCCAGCAGTTCCGGGGGGGAGTCTAATCAGCCCCAGCATTTT.